These T cell receptor beta chains were read from a single sample in a study of CXCR3-negative and CXCR3-positive naive CD8 T cells. Following a re-call of the 5' RACE reads, TCRdb has one entry per CDR3 protein and lacks DNA. This repertoire includes 120,000 to 150,000 distinct CDR3 sequences. Specimen: naive CXCR3+ CD8+ T cells from blood. Receptor source: a human donor in good health. Some clones in this sample may be carry-over from other donors' samples. The CDR3 runs from the conserved cysteine through the conserved F or W. Fields, in order: J gene, V gene, CDR3 protein.

j_gene: TRBJ2-7
v_gene: TRBV11-2
CDR3aa: CASSLATRTYEQYF

j_gene: TRBJ2-1
v_gene: TRBV6-6
CDR3aa: CASSPTGGRTNEQFF

j_gene: TRBJ2-2
v_gene: TRBV29-1
CDR3aa: CSVAGVTGELFF

j_gene: TRBJ2-3
v_gene: TRBV6-5
CDR3aa: CASSAGLAVTDTQYF

j_gene: TRBJ1-1
v_gene: TRBV6-6
CDR3aa: CASSYSNTEAFF

j_gene: TRBJ2-4
v_gene: TRBV5-1
CDR3aa: CASSFSTGTAGKNIQYF

j_gene: TRBJ1-1
v_gene: TRBV7-9
CDR3aa: CASSLDPPPQGVNTEAFF

j_gene: TRBJ1-2
v_gene: TRBV14
CDR3aa: CASSQAGQGAEGYTF

j_gene: TRBJ1-1
v_gene: TRBV29-1
CDR3aa: CSVEVGAGTEAFF

j_gene: TRBJ2-1
v_gene: TRBV5-8
CDR3aa: CASSFGVSNSYNEQFF

j_gene: TRBJ2-3
v_gene: TRBV6-2/TRBV6-3
CDR3aa: CASSSLASTDTQYF

j_gene: TRBJ2-7
v_gene: TRBV14
CDR3aa: CASSPGNSYEQYF

j_gene: TRBJ2-7
v_gene: TRBV9
CDR3aa: CASSVESGGSYEQYF

j_gene: TRBJ2-1
v_gene: TRBV2
CDR3aa: CAGALLAGDKEQFF

j_gene: TRBJ2-5
v_gene: TRBV2
CDR3aa: CASNAQEETQYF

j_gene: TRBJ2-1
v_gene: TRBV28
CDR3aa: CASSLRVLGLASAHNEQFF

j_gene: TRBJ2-1
v_gene: TRBV24-1
CDR3aa: CATSDRRQGGEQFF

j_gene: TRBJ2-7
v_gene: TRBV29-1
CDR3aa: CSAEGQYEQYF

j_gene: TRBJ1-1
v_gene: TRBV7-9
CDR3aa: CASSSRNRNTEAFF

j_gene: TRBJ1-2
v_gene: TRBV6-6
CDR3aa: CASRLDRVNYGYTF

j_gene: TRBJ1-1
v_gene: TRBV25-1
CDR3aa: CASNEGSTEAFF

j_gene: TRBJ1-1
v_gene: TRBV15
CDR3aa: CATSRVVGNTEAFF

j_gene: TRBJ2-2
v_gene: TRBV29-1
CDR3aa: CSVGSGRGTGELFF

j_gene: TRBJ2-7
v_gene: TRBV21-1
CDR3aa: CASSNKARIKPSYEQYF

j_gene: TRBJ2-2
v_gene: TRBV11-2
CDR3aa: CASSPLEGTGELFF

j_gene: TRBJ2-1
v_gene: TRBV5-4
CDR3aa: CASSSRQASYNEQFF

j_gene: TRBJ2-1
v_gene: TRBV7-9
CDR3aa: CASNPSQGYNEQFF

j_gene: TRBJ1-6
v_gene: TRBV3-1
CDR3aa: CASSQGDTMFNSNSPLHF

j_gene: TRBJ2-7
v_gene: TRBV7-9
CDR3aa: CASSWGESEQYF

j_gene: TRBJ2-2
v_gene: TRBV29-1
CDR3aa: CSVETGNTGELFF

j_gene: TRBJ2-7
v_gene: TRBV14
CDR3aa: CASSPMTGNSYEQYF